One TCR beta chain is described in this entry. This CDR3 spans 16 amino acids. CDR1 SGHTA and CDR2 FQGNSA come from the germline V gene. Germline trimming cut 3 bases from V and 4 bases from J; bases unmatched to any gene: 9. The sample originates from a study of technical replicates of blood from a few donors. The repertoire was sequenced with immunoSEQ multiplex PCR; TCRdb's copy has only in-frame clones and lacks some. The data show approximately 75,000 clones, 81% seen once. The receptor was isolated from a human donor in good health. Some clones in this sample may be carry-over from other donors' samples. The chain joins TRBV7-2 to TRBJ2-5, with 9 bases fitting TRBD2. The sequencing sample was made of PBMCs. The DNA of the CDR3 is TGTGCCAGCAGCTTCACTCGGGCGGGAGGGCGAGAGACCCAGTACTTC. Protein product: CASSFTRAGGRETQYF.